These T cell receptor beta chains were read from a single sample in a study of tumor-infiltrating lymphocytes in primary liver carcinoma. TCRdb independently ran MiXCR on the multiplex PCR reads; one entry per CDR3 protein. The table includes fewer than 80,000 distinct CDR3 sequences, 69% detected once. Sequenced: tumor-adjacent normal liver tissue. The source is a middle-aged man with primary liver carcinoma and hepatitis B virus infection. Both conserved end residues are part of each CDR3. Each record gives: V gene, D gene, CDR3 length, clone size, J gene, CDR3 protein, CDR3 DNA. D genes are given only for firm matches. The size of a clone is reported for some rows only, either as once, few or many, or as a class for expanded clones.

>TRBV6-2/TRBV6-3|.|13|.|TRBJ2-7
CASTANWEDEQYF
TGTGCCAGCACTGCAAATTGGGAGGACGAGCAGTACTTC
>TRBV5-1|.|13|.|TRBJ2-7
CASSSRAGYGQYF
TGCGCCAGCAGTTCTAGGGCCGGCTACGGGCAGTACTTC
>TRBV4-2|TRBD2|16|many|TRBJ2-5
CASSPRLAGGGETQYF
TGTGCCAGCAGCCCGAGACTAGCGGGTGGAGGGGAGACCCAGTACTTC
>TRBV6-2/TRBV6-3|.|15|.|TRBJ1-5
CASSLEGYSNQPQHF
TGTGCCAGTAGTTTGGAAGGTTATAGCAATCAGCCCCAGCATTTT
>TRBV6-2/TRBV6-3|TRBD2|15|.|TRBJ2-1
CASSRLAEERNEQFF
TGTGCCAGCAGCAGACTAGCGGAAGAACGAAATGAGCAGTTCTTC
>TRBV6-4|TRBD2|17|many|TRBJ2-3
CASSDVRGSGRSDTQYF
TGTGCCAGCAGTGACGTAAGGGGTAGCGGGAGATCAGATACGCAGTATTTT
>TRBV10-2|.|12|many|TRBJ2-7
CASSVAVGEQYF
TGCGCCAGCAGTGTCGCGGTGGGTGAGCAGTACTTC
>TRBV2|TRBD1|14|few|TRBJ2-7
CASRGTGFSYEQYF
TGTGCCAGCAGGGGGACAGGATTCTCCTACGAGCAGTACTTC
>TRBV11-2|.|13|.|TRBJ2-2
CASSWVLLGELFF
TGTGCCAGCAGCTGGGTCCTCCTTGGGGAGCTGTTTTTT
>TRBV7-8|.|18|.|TRBJ2-1
CASSPLGGSAVSYNEQLF
TGCGCCAGCAGCCCGCTTGGAGGCTCAGCGGTCTCCTACAATGAGCAGCTTTTC
>TRBV24-1|.|13|.|TRBJ2-1
CATSGKPYNEQFF
TGTGCCACCAGTGGCAAGCCCTACAATGAGCAGTTCTTC
>TRBV11-2|.|13|.|TRBJ2-1
CVSNFDASYEQFF
TGTGTCAGCAACTTTGACGCAAGCTATGAGCAGTTCTTC
>TRBV6-1|.|13|.|TRBJ1-1
CASKLQWDTEALF
TGTGCCAGCAAATTACAGTGGGACACTGAAGCTTTATTT
>TRBV28|.|13|few|TRBJ2-7
CASSLQGPVGQYF
TGTGCCAGCAGTTTACAGGGGCCCGTGGGGCAGTACTTC
>TRBV6-2/TRBV6-3|TRBD1|15|.|TRBJ1-5
CASSPWDRVNQPQHF
TGTGCCAGCAGCCCATGGGACAGGGTAAATCAGCCCCAGCATTTT
>TRBV6-2/TRBV6-3|.|14|few|TRBJ2-7
CACSLQGRAHEQYF
TGTGCCTGCAGCCTCCAGGGCAGGGCCCACGAGCAGTACTTC
>TRBV11-2|TRBD2|17|.|TRBJ2-7
CASRQGLVGGWSYEQYF
TGTGCCAGCAGGCAAGGACTAGTGGGAGGGTGGTCCTACGAGCAGTACTTC
>TRBV4-3|.|16|.|TRBJ1-5
CASSQEPGLSNQPRHF
TGTGCCAGCAGCCAGGAGCCGGGACTTAGCAATCAGCCACGGCATTTT
>TRBV6-2/TRBV6-3|TRBD1|13|few|TRBJ1-1
CASSRQGYTEAFF
TGTGCCAGCAGTCGACAGGGTTACACTGAAGCTTTCTTT
>TRBV11-1|TRBD1|14|.|TRBJ2-7
CASSSLTGGYEQYF
TGTGCCAGCAGCTCTCTGACAGGGGGTTACGAGCAGTACTTC
>TRBV6-5|.|15|.|TRBJ2-6
CASSSHGIGANILTF
TGTGCCAGCAGTTCACACGGGATTGGGGCTAACATCCTGACTTTC
>TRBV28|.|12|many|TRBJ2-1
CASSPDSDEQFF
TGTGCCAGCAGTCCGGACTCGGATGAGCAGTTCTTC
>TRBV20-1|.|14|.|TRBJ1-6
CSTRPGTANSPLHF
TGCAGTACTAGACCGGGGACTGCCAATTCACCCCTCCACTTT
>TRBV6-2/TRBV6-3|.|15|many|TRBJ2-3
CASSYSLRGVIPQYF
TGTGCCAGCAGTTACTCTCTTAGGGGGGTGATTCCGCAGTATTTT
>TRBV29-1|TRBD1|13|few|TRBJ1-2
CSIRSGGAYGYTF
TGCAGCATCCGATCAGGGGGCGCCTATGGTTACACCTTC
>TRBV6-6|.|14|many|TRBJ1-5
CASSFREYGQPQHF
TGTGCCAGCAGTTTCAGGGAGTATGGTCAGCCCCAGCATTTT